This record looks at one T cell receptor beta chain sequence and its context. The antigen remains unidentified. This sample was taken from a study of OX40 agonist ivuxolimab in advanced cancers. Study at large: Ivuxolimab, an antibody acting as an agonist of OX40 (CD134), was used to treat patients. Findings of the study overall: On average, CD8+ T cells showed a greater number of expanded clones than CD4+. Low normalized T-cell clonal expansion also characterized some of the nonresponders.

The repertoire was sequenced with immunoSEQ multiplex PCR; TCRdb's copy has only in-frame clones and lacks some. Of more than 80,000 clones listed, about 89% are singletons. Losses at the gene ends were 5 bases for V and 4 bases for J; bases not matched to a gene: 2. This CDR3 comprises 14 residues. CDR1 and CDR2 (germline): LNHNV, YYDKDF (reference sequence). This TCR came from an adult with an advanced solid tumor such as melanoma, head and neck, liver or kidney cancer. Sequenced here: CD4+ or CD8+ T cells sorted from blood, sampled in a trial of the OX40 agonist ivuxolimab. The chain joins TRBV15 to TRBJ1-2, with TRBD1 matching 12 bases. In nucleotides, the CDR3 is TGTGCCACCAGCCGGGGACAGGGGGCCTATGGCTACACCTTC. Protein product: CATSRGQGAYGYTF.